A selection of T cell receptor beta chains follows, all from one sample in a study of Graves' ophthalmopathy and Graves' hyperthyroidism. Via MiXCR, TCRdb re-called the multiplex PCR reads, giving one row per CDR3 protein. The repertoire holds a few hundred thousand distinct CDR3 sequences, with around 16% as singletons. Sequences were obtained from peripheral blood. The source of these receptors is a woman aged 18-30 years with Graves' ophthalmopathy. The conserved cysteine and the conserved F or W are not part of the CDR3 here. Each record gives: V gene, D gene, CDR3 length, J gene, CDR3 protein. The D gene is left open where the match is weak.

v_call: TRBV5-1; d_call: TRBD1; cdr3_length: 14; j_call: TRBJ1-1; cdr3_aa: ASSWARGQSNTEAF
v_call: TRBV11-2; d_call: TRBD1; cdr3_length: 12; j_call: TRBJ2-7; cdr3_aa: ASSFRDRVYEQY
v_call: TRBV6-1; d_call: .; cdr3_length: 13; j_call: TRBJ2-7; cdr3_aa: ASSESGAPIYEQY
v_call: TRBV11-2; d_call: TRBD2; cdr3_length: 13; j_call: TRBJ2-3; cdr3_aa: ASSASGEYTDTQY
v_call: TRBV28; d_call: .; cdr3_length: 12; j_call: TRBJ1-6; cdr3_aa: ASSLRQSNSPLH
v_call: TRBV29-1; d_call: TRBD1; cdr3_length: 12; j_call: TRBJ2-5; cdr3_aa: SGFGTGVQETQY
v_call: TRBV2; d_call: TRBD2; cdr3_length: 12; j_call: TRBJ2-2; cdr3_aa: ASTSGNVAGELF
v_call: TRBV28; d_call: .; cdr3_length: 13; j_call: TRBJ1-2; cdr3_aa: ASTIIEGSNYGYT
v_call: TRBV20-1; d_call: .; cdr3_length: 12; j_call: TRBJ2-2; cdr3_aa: SASRWGTTGELF
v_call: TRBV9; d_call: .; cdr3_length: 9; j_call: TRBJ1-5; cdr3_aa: ASSVDQPQH